A selection of T cell receptor beta chains follows, all from one sample in a study of cytomegalovirus exposure and HLA in healthy donors. The table came from immunoSEQ multiplex PCR; TCRdb's copy has only in-frame clones and leaves some out. This table holds roughly 230,000 clones, 70% to 90% found once. Sequenced input: PBMCs. The receptors derive from a girl aged 2 to 10 in good health and CMV-seronegative. Both conserved end residues are part of each CDR3. Each record gives: CDR3 length, J gene, V gene, CDR3 protein.

CDR3 length: 12
J gene: TRBJ1-2
V gene: TRBV2
CDR3 protein: CASTTGKDGYTF

CDR3 length: 15
J gene: TRBJ2-3
V gene: TRBV14
CDR3 protein: CASSQWGGNTDTQYF

CDR3 length: 14
J gene: TRBJ1-6
V gene: TRBV30
CDR3 protein: CAWSVDRVYSPLHF

CDR3 length: 12
J gene: TRBJ1-6
V gene: TRBV7-9
CDR3 protein: CASRGGNSPLHF

CDR3 length: 13
J gene: TRBJ1-2
V gene: TRBV6-1
CDR3 protein: CASSRGTYYGYTF

CDR3 length: 13
J gene: TRBJ2-5
V gene: TRBV6-4
CDR3 protein: CASSDETGETQYF

CDR3 length: 9
J gene: TRBJ2-1
V gene: TRBV7-9
CDR3 protein: CASSLGGFF

CDR3 length: 16
J gene: TRBJ2-7
V gene: TRBV4-1
CDR3 protein: CASSQASGTVGGEQYF

CDR3 length: 16
J gene: TRBJ2-5
V gene: TRBV25-1
CDR3 protein: CASSESLRSTGETQYF

CDR3 length: 12
J gene: TRBJ2-3
V gene: TRBV27
CDR3 protein: CASRGVSDTQYF

CDR3 length: 15
J gene: TRBJ2-1
V gene: TRBV4-1
CDR3 protein: CASSLSGPSYNEQFF

CDR3 length: 14
J gene: TRBJ1-4
V gene: TRBV19
CDR3 protein: CASIGRGPNEKLFF

CDR3 length: 20
J gene: TRBJ2-1
V gene: TRBV5-1
CDR3 protein: CASSSTPGLAGGGSYNEQFF

CDR3 length: 12
J gene: TRBJ1-2
V gene: TRBV6-5
CDR3 protein: CASRGFSYGYTF

CDR3 length: 13
J gene: -
V gene: TRBV30
CDR3 protein: CAWRRGHTYEQYF

CDR3 length: 14
J gene: TRBJ2-7
V gene: TRBV11-2
CDR3 protein: CASSLVFSESEQYF

CDR3 length: 15
J gene: TRBJ2-1
V gene: TRBV27
CDR3 protein: CASNTPGLADNEQFF

CDR3 length: 13
J gene: TRBJ1-2
V gene: TRBV2
CDR3 protein: CASSEGTGYGYTF

CDR3 length: 14
J gene: TRBJ1-1
V gene: TRBV19
CDR3 protein: CASSPSGLNTEAFF

CDR3 length: 22
J gene: TRBJ1-1
V gene: TRBV4-2
CDR3 protein: CASSLANTGTEIKSWRYTEAFF

CDR3 length: 15
J gene: TRBJ1-2
V gene: TRBV5-4
CDR3 protein: CASSFGQGTNYGYTF

CDR3 length: 15
J gene: TRBJ2-3
V gene: TRBV7-3
CDR3 protein: CASSLKRGGRYTQYF

CDR3 length: 17
J gene: TRBJ1-5
V gene: TRBV30
CDR3 protein: CAWSPRTGGFRNQPQHF

CDR3 length: 17
J gene: TRBJ2-1
V gene: TRBV27
CDR3 protein: CASSSPSGGPDYNEQFF

CDR3 length: 16
J gene: TRBJ1-6
V gene: TRBV18
CDR3 protein: CASSHSPSSYNSPLHF

CDR3 length: 13
J gene: TRBJ2-7
V gene: TRBV2
CDR3 protein: CASGDSSSYEQYF

CDR3 length: 14
J gene: TRBJ1-2
V gene: TRBV6-1
CDR3 protein: CASIKTDSNYGYTF

CDR3 length: 13
J gene: TRBJ1-3
V gene: TRBV15
CDR3 protein: CATRLSSGNTIYF

CDR3 length: 15
J gene: TRBJ2-7
V gene: TRBV29-1
CDR3 protein: CSVNYPGTGGREQYF

CDR3 length: 13
J gene: TRBJ2-7
V gene: TRBV5-5
CDR3 protein: CASRGRGVYEQYF

CDR3 length: 12
J gene: TRBJ2-5
V gene: TRBV7-9
CDR3 protein: CASSPSGETQYF

CDR3 length: 15
J gene: TRBJ2-7
V gene: TRBV19
CDR3 protein: CASSISSRASYEQYF

CDR3 length: 16
J gene: TRBJ2-1
V gene: TRBV2
CDR3 protein: CASSLQGTSGNNEQFF

CDR3 length: 14
J gene: TRBJ1-1
V gene: TRBV7-9
CDR3 protein: CASSADRMNTEAFF

CDR3 length: 14
J gene: TRBJ2-7
V gene: TRBV6-5
CDR3 protein: CASSSPRVSYEQYF

CDR3 length: 16
J gene: TRBJ2-1
V gene: TRBV5-6
CDR3 protein: CASRPSGLSSYNEQFF

CDR3 length: 13
J gene: TRBJ2-5
V gene: TRBV6-5
CDR3 protein: CAGGTGMGETQYF